This T cell receptor (beta chain) was identified during a study of shared clonotypes between healthy human individuals. Study-wide results and caveats: Larger richness was generally estimated for naive than memory subsets.

The V segment lost 0 bases and the J segment 8 bases; nucleotides outside the gene matches: 10. This CDR3 is 16 amino acids long. The germline CDR1 and CDR2 sequences are KGHSH and LQKENI. Naive CD8 populations comprised CD45RO-negative cells positively selected for CCR7, excluding terminally differentiated effector memory CD45RA+ cells. Notes on this clone: Its specificity is not known.

This was a deep-level run. Method: immunoSEQ multiplex PCR; TCRdb's copy keeps in-frame clones and lacks some. The table lists millions of clones, about 95% of them singletons. Sequenced sample: naive CD8+ T cells sorted from blood. The TCR sequence derives from a young man in good health. The V gene is TRBV18, the J gene TRBJ2-1; 7 nucleotides match TRBD2. CDR3 DNA sequence: TGTGCCAGCTCACCACCGTCAGATAGCGGGTCGGATGAGCAGTTCTTC. It translates to CASSPPSDSGSDEQFF.